This entry lists 27 T cell receptor beta chains sequenced from one sample in a study of OX40 agonist ivuxolimab in advanced cancers. Produced via immunoSEQ multiplex PCR; TCRdb's table is partial and in-frame only. There are some 70,000 clones in the sample; about 91% occur only once, and about 0.95% lies in the top ten. The sample here was CD4+ or CD8+ T cells sorted from blood, taken in a trial of the OX40 agonist ivuxolimab. The origin of the receptors is an adult with an advanced solid tumor such as melanoma, head and neck, liver or kidney cancer.

The chain joins TRBV5-1 to TRBJ2-5, with D perhaps assigned TRBD1 or TRBD2 (7 bases each). The CDR3 totals 15 residues. In germline, CDR1 is SGHRS, CDR2 YFSETQ. The V and J ends lost 4 bases and 5 bases respectively, with 18 bases between them. In DNA, the CDR3 is TGCGCCAGCAGCACCAGGGGAGGGGGCGAGGAGACCCAGTACTTC. Its translation is CASSTRGGGEETQYF.

The sample holds a few counts of this clone. The rearrangement links TRBV5-6 to TRBJ2-3; TRBD2 matches 10 bases. With 1 base clipped from V and 2 bases from J, the junction kept 7 bases outside the gene matches. From germline, CDR1 is SGHDT and CDR2 YYEEEE. The CDR3 totals 17 residues. CDR3 nucleotide sequence: TGTGCCAGCAGCTTGTTAGGGCTAGCGGGGGCCACAGATACGCAGTATTTT. Translating it yields CASSLLGLAGATDTQYF.

This chain links TRBV11-3 with TRBJ2-7; D not resolved. The CDR3 spans 14 residues. The V end was cut by 1 base, the J end by 5 bases, with 12 bases between. The germline CDR1 and CDR2 sequences are SGHNT and YENEEA. This chain's CDR3 is CASSLGGIGNEQYF. The DNA of the CDR3 is TGTGCCAGCAGCTTAGGGGGTATTGGAAACGAGCAGTACTTC.

This chain connects TRBV5-5 to TRBJ2-1; D is possibly TRBD1 (6 bases). Germline loops: CDR1 SGHKS, CDR2 YYEKEE (reference sequence). Trimming left V 3 bases short and J 4 bases short, with 17 bases between. The CDR3 contains 16 residues. This CDR3 reads CASSSEWGQAYNEQFF. Here the CDR3 DNA reads TGTGCCAGCAGCTCCGAATGGGGACAAGCTTACAATGAGCAGTTCTTC. Full variable domain (rest looked up from reference TRBV5-5 and TRBJ2-1): DAGVTQSPTHLIKTRGQQVTLRCSPISGHKSVSWYQQVLGQGPQFIFQYYEKEERGRGNFPDRFSARQFPNYSSELNVNALLLGDSALYLCASSSEWGQAYNEQFFGPGTRLTVL.

The chain couples TRBV6-5 to TRBJ2-1; TRBD1 matches 10 bases. The CDR3 has 15 residues. Germline assignment: CDR1 MNHEY and CDR2 SVGAGI. Germline trimming cut 2 bases from V and 7 bases from J; bases unmatched to any gene: 5. The chain's CDR3 is CASSYLGQGENEQFF. CDR3 nucleotide sequence: TGTGCCAGCAGTTACCTCGGACAGGGGGAGAATGAGCAGTTCTTC.

The V call is TRBV11-3, the J call TRBJ2-5; D gene ambiguous. The CDR3 has 17 amino acids. V gave up 0 bases and J gave up 0 bases, with 14 bases separating them. Per germline, CDR1 SGHNT and CDR2 YENEEA. CDR3 sequence: CASSLDPYQSHQETQYF. DNA for the CDR3: TGTGCCAGCAGCTTAGATCCTTACCAAAGCCACCAAGAGACCCAGTACTTC. Looking up the rest from reference TRBV11-3 and TRBJ2-5 gives the full variable domain: EAGVVQSPRYKIIEKKQPVAFWCNPISGHNTLYWYLQNLGQGPELLIRYENEEAVDDSQLPKDRFSAERLKGVDSTLKIQPAELGDSAVYLCASSLDPYQSHQETQYFGPGTRLLVL.

The chain joins TRBV5-6 to TRBJ1-2; D uncertain. CDR3 length: 14 amino acids. Per germline, CDR1 SGHDT and CDR2 YYEEEE. V lost 1 base, J lost 4 bases, and 11 bases lay in between. The CDR3 spells CASSLKTLIYGYTF. Here the CDR3 DNA reads TGTGCCAGCAGCTTGAAAACCCTGATCTATGGCTACACCTTC.

V usage is TRBV5-5 and J usage is TRBJ2-1, with D perhaps matching TRBD1 (6 bases). Trimming removed 0 bases from V and 1 base from J, with 8 bases in between. The CDR3 has 15 amino acids. Germline V lookup: CDR1 SGHKS, CDR2 YYEKEE (reference sequence). CDR3 amino acids: CASSLDRVSYNEQFF. The DNA of the CDR3 is TGTGCCAGCAGCTTGGACAGGGTTTCCTACAATGAGCAGTTCTTC.

This clone was observed a single time. V is TRBV5-1 and J is TRBJ2-2; 11 bases line up with TRBD2. The CDR3 extends over 16 amino acids. V dropped 3 bases and J dropped 1; count of bases not matched to a gene: 2. Germline V gives CDR1 SGHRS, CDR2 YFSETQ. The CDR3 loop is CASSSSGGQNTGELFF. CDR3 nucleotide sequence: TGCGCCAGCAGCTCTAGCGGGGGGCAGAACACCGGGGAGCTGTTTTTT.

This clone has just one count. J is TRBJ1-1 and V is TRBV6-5, with 10 bases matching TRBD1. Germline V gene sequence: CDR1 MNHEY, CDR2 SVGAGI. This CDR3 has 14 residues. Trimming took 0 bases from V and 7 from J; bases not matched to a gene: 2. The chain's CDR3 is CASSYSRDRGEAFF. CDR3 in DNA: TGTGCCAGCAGTTACTCGAGGGACAGGGGTGAAGCTTTCTTT.

The V gene is TRBV4-2, the J gene TRBJ2-1; 11 bases line up with TRBD2. V shed 1 base and J 7 bases; nucleotides not matched to a gene: 6. CDR1 and CDR2 (germline): LGHNA, YNFKEQ. CDR3 length: 16 amino acids. The CDR3: CASSQVSGGASNEQFF. The CDR3 nucleotides read TGTGCCAGCAGCCAAGTTAGCGGGGGGGCCTCGAATGAGCAGTTCTTC.

V gene TRBV19 combines with J gene TRBJ2-1; 7 nucleotides match TRBD2. This CDR3 has 16 amino acids. J lost 0 bases, V lost 2 bases, and 4 bases had no gene match. Looked up from germline, CDR1 is LNHDA and CDR2 is SQIVND (reference sequence). The DNA of the CDR3 is TGTGCCAGTAGTATACACGGGGGGAGCTCCTACAATGAGCAGTTCTTC. Its translation is CASSIHGGSSYNEQFF.

The chain carries TRBV28 and TRBJ1-1; D gene ambiguous. The CDR3 runs to 11 residues. Germline V gene sequence: CDR1 MDHEN, CDR2 SYDVKM. Trimming removed 5 bases at V and 2 bases at J, with 3 bases between. CDR3 coding DNA: TGTGCCAGCAGTACTAACACTGAAGCTTTCTTT. Amino acid sequence: CASSTNTEAFF.

The V and J genes are TRBV10-3 and TRBJ1-1; D is perhaps TRBD1 (5 bases). The CDR3 has 14 residues. Trimming removed 0 bases at V and 4 bases at J, with 9 bases between. Looked up from germline, CDR1 is ENHRY and CDR2 is SYGVKD. This CDR3 is CAISESSRVTEAFF. Here the CDR3 DNA reads TGTGCCATCAGTGAGTCCAGCAGGGTCACTGAAGCTTTCTTT.

J is TRBJ2-5 and V is TRBV5-4; a weak D match, TRBD2 (5 bases). CDR3 length: 14 residues. The V gene's germline CDR1 is SGHNT and CDR2 YYREEE (reference sequence). The V end was cut by 0 bases, the J end by 5 bases, with 11 bases between. The CDR3 DNA reads as TGTGCCAGCAGCTTGGGAGCGGTGGGGGAGACCCAGTACTTC. Encoded protein: CASSLGAVGETQYF. Combining the CDR3 with reference TRBV5-4 and TRBJ2-5 gives the whole variable domain ETGVTQSPTHLIKTRGQQVTLRCSSQSGHNTVSWYQQALGQGPQFIFQYYREEENGRGNFPPRFSGLQFPNYSSELNVNALELDDSALYLCASSLGAVGETQYFGPGTRLLVL.

The chain links TRBV6-1 to TRBJ2-3, with D possibly TRBD1 on 6 matching bases. This CDR3 has 15 amino acids. Germline loops: CDR1 MNHNS, CDR2 SASEGT. V dropped 7 bases and J dropped 1 base, with 15 bases sitting between them. As DNA, the CDR3 is TGTGCCAGCATGAGCAGGGGATTTGGCACAGATACGCAGTATTTT. Residues: CASMSRGFGTDTQYF.

The chain has TRBV6-6 and TRBJ2-6, with D possibly matching TRBD2 (6 bases). V lost 6 bases to trimming and J lost 0 bases, with 12 bases between them. The CDR3 is 16 residues long. CDR1 is MNHNY, CDR2 SVGAGI, per germline (reference sequence). CDR3 DNA sequence: TGTGCCAGCAGCAACGGAGGGGCCTCTGGGGCCAACGTCCTGACTTTC. It translates to CASSNGGASGANVLTF.

This rearrangement joins TRBV4-1 to TRBJ2-5, with unresolved D. V gave up 5 bases and J gave up 2 bases, with 15 bases separating them. There are 15 residues in the CDR3. Germline lookup yields CDR1 MGHRA and CDR2 YSYEKL. CDR3 sequence: CASSNPGLGQETQYF. CDR3 coding DNA: TGCGCCAGCAGCAATCCGGGTCTAGGACAAGAGACCCAGTACTTC.

The chain recombines TRBV7-9 with TRBJ1-3; D gene ambiguous. CDR3 size: 9 residues. Germline loops: CDR1 SEHNR, CDR2 FQNEAQ (reference sequence). CDR3 protein: CGVGNTIYF. The CDR3 bases are TGTGGTGTTGGAAACACCATATATTTT.

This rearrangement joins TRBV19 to TRBJ1-5; 9 bases are shared with TRBD1. This CDR3 is built from 16 residues. From germline, CDR1 is LNHDA and CDR2 SQIVND (reference sequence). V shed 2 bases, J shed 7 bases, and the junction held 9 bases outside the gene matches. In DNA form, the CDR3 reads TGTGCCAGTAGTATAACCGGGACAGGGAAAGGGCAGCCCCAGCATTTT. Translation gives CASSITGTGKGQPQHF.

This clone was observed a single time. The chain uses TRBV30 and TRBJ2-7; either TRBD1 or TRBD2 may fit D (5 bases each). The CDR3 spans 12 residues. Germline V lookup: CDR1 GTSNPN, CDR2 SVGIG (reference sequence). The germline V and J ends were trimmed by 1 base and 9 bases, with 13 bases remaining between them. CDR3 bases: TGTGCCTGGAGTGAGATGCGAGGGGTGCAGTACTTC. Translation gives CAWSEMRGVQYF.

The chain carries TRBV7-8 and TRBJ1-5; 7 bases align to TRBD1. With 4 bases clipped from V and 0 bases from J, the junction kept 3 bases outside the gene matches. In germline, CDR1 is SGHVS, CDR2 FQNEAQ. The CDR3 is 15 amino acids. CDR3 loop: CASSSQGGSNQPQHF. The CDR3 DNA is TGTGCCAGCAGCTCGCAGGGGGGTAGCAATCAGCCCCAGCATTTT. Full variable domain (remainder filled in from reference TRBV7-8 and TRBJ1-5): GAGVSQSPRYKVAKRGQDVALRCDPISGHVSLFWYQQALGQGPEFLTYFQNEAQLDKSGLPSDRFFAERPEGSVSTLKIQRTQQEDSAVYLCASSSQGGSNQPQHFGDGTRLSIL.

The V gene is TRBV7-9, the J gene TRBJ1-4; possible D gene TRBD1, 5 bases. V lost 3 bases and J lost 4, with 12 bases in between. The CDR3 contains 15 residues. Germline CDR1 is SEHNR and CDR2 is FQNEAQ (reference sequence). In DNA form, the CDR3 reads TGTGCCAGCAGCTTGCAGGGAGGCAATAATGAAAAACTGTTTTTT. Residues: CASSLQGGNNEKLFF.

V is TRBV5-6 and J is TRBJ2-3; D tentatively reads TRBD1 or TRBD2 (5 bases each). This CDR3 has 12 residues. V lost 2 bases to trimming and J lost 10 bases, with 11 bases between them. Germline CDR1 and CDR2: SGHDT and YYEEEE. The CDR3 nucleotides are TGTGCCAGCAGCTTACCGGGACGGGCGCAGTATTTT. This gives the protein CASSLPGRAQYF. Together with reference TRBV5-6 and TRBJ2-3, the CDR3 gives the full variable domain: DAGVTQSPTHLIKTRGQQVTLRCSPKSGHDTVSWYQQALGQGPQFIFQYYEEEERQRGNFPDRFSGHQFPNYSSELNVNALLLGDSALYLCASSLPGRAQYFGPGTRLTVL.

This clone appeared a few times. The rearrangement joins TRBV11-2 to TRBJ2-7; TRBD1 aligns across 8 bases. Unmatched junction bases numbered 3, after V lost 3 bases and J lost 5 bases. The CDR3 is 13 amino acids. Germline CDR1 reads SGHAT; CDR2 reads FQNNGV. In DNA form, the CDR3 reads TGTGCCAGCAGCTTTGGACAGGGCAACGAGCAGTACTTC. Protein: CASSFGQGNEQYF. The variable domain in full, with the rest retrieved from reference TRBV11-2 and TRBJ2-7, is EAGVAQSPRYKIIEKRQSVAFWCNPISGHATLYWYQQILGQGPKLLIQFQNNGVVDDSQLPKDRFSAERLKGVDSTLKIQPAKLEDSAVYLCASSFGQGNEQYFGPGTRLTVT.

This chain uses TRBV11-3 with TRBJ2-6; the D gene is possibly TRBD2 (6 bases). V gave up 5 bases and J gave up 1 base, with 9 bases separating them. CDR1 and CDR2 (germline): SGHNT, YENEEA. The CDR3 loop spans 15 amino acids. The CDR3 sequence is CASSKRESGANVLTF. The CDR3 nucleotides read TGTGCCAGCAGCAAACGGGAGTCTGGGGCCAACGTCCTGACTTTC.

This chain links TRBV30 with TRBJ2-5, with 9 positions matching TRBD2. Per the germline V gene, CDR1 is GTSNPN and CDR2 is SVGIG (reference sequence). The CDR3 runs to 14 residues. J lost 1 base, V lost 5 bases, and 5 bases had no gene match. The CDR3: CAWRPSGTQETQYF. In nucleotides, the CDR3 is TGTGCCTGGCGTCCTAGCGGGACCCAAGAGACCCAGTACTTC.